Listed here is a single TCR beta chain. The antigen is undetermined. The libraries were made with immunoSEQ version 4 in survey mode. Clones were sequenced by immunoSEQ multiplex PCR, and TCRdb holds only the in-frame ones, with some missing. The profile shows approximately 5,300 clones, less than 70% of them singletons. This entry is derived from a study of persistence of HIV-infected CD4 T cells. Stimulation used about 9.5 ug/mL lysate from CMV-infected fibroblasts. CD4+ T cells upregulating both CD40 ligand and CD69 were sorted as responding cells. The ends were cut back, 5 bases at V and 0 bases at J, with 11 bases in the middle. The CDR3 consists of 16 residues. Per the germline V gene, CDR1 is LNHDA and CDR2 is SQIVND (reference sequence).

The receptor was isolated from an adult man with HIV who was CMV-seropositive. The V call is TRBV19, the J call TRBJ2-6, with D unclear. The source was CD4+ T cells sorted from PBMCs after roughly 18-hour stimulation, collected from a patient who received antiretroviral therapy. The CDR3 sequence: CASSEVLSSGANVLTF. In DNA form, the CDR3 reads TGTGCCAGTAGTGAAGTGCTTTCCTCTGGGGCCAACGTCCTGACTTTC.